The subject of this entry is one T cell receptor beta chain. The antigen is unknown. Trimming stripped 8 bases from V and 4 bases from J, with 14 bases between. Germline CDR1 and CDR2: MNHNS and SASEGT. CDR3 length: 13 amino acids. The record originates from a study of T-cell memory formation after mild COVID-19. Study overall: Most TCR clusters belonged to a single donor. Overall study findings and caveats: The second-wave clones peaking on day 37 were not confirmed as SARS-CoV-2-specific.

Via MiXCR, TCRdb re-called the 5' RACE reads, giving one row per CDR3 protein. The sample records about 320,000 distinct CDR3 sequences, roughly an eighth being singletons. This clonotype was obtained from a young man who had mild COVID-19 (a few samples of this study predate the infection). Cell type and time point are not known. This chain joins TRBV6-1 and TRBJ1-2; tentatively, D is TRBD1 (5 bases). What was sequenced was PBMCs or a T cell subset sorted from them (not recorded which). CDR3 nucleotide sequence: TGTGCCAGCTTGAGGGGTTCGGGCTATGGCTACACCTTC. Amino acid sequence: CASLRGSGYGYTF.